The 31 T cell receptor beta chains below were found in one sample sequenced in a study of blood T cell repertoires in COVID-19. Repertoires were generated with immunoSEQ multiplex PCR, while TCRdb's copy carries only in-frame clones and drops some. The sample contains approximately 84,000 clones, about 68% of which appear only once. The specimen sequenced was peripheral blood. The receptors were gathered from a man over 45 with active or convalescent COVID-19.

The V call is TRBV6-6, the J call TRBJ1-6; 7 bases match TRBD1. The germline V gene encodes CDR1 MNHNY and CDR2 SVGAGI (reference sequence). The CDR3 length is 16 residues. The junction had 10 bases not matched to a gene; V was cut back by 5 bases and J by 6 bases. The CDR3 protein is CASSTGQRTFNSPLHF. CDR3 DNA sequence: TGTGCCAGCAGTACGGGACAGAGAACATTTAATTCACCCCTCCACTTT.

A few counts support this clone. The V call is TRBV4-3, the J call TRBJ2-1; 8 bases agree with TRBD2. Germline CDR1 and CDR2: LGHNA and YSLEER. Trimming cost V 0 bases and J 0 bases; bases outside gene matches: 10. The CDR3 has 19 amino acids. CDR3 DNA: TGCGCCAGCAGCCAAGATTTTACGACTAGCGCAAGCTCCTACAATGAGCAGTTCTTC. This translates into CASSQDFTTSASSYNEQFF.

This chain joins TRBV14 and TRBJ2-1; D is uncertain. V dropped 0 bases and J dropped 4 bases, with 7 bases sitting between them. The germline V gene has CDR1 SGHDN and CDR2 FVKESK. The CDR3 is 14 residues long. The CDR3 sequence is CASSQENRYNEQFF. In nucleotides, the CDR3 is TGTGCCAGCAGCCAAGAGAACCGGTACAATGAGCAGTTCTTC.

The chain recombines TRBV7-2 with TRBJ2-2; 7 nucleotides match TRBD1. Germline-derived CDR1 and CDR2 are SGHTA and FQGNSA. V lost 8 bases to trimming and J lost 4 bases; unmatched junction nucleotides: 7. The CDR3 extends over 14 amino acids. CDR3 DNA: TGTGCCAGCTTGAGGGGGCTAAGCACCGGGGAGCTGTTTTTT. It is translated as CASLRGLSTGELFF.

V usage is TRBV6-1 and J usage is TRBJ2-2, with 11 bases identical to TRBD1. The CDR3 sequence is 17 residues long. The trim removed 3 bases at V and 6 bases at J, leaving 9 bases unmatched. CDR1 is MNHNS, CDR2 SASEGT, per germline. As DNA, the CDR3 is TGTGCCAGCAGTGATGACGGACAGGGGGCATTGGCCGGGGAGCTGTTTTTT. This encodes CASSDDGQGALAGELFF.

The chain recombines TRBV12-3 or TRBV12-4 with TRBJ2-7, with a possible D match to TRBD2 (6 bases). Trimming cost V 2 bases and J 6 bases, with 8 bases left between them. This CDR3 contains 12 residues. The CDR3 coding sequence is TGTGCCAGCAGTTTAAGGAGGGCCGAGCAGTACTTC. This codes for CASSLRRAEQYF.

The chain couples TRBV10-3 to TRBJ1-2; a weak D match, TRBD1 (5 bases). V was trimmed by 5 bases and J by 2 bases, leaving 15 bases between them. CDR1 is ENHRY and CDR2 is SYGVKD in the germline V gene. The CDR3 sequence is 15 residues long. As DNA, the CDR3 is TGTGCCATCAGTAGAATTGGGGCGTCGAACTATGGCTACACCTTC. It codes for CAISRIGASNYGYTF.

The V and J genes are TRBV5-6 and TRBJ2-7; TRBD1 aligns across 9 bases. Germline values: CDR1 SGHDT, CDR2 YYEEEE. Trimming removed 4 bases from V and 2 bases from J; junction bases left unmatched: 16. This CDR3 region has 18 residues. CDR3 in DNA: TGTGCCAGCAGCCCACCGCCAACGGACAGGGGATATCCCTACGAGCAGTACTTC. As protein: CASSPPPTDRGYPYEQYF.

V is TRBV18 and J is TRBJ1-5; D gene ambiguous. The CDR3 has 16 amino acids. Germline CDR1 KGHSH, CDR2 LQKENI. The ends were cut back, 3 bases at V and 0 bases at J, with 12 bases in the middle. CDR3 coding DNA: TGTGCCAGCTCACCGGGGAGCCTTTATAGCAATCAGCCCCAGCATTTT. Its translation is CASSPGSLYSNQPQHF. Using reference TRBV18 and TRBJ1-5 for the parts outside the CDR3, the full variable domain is NAGVMQNPRHLVRRRGQEARLRCSPMKGHSHVYWYRQLPEEGLKFMVYLQKENIIDESGMPKERFSAEFPKEGPSILRIQQVVRGDSAAYFCASSPGSLYSNQPQHFGDGTRLSIL.

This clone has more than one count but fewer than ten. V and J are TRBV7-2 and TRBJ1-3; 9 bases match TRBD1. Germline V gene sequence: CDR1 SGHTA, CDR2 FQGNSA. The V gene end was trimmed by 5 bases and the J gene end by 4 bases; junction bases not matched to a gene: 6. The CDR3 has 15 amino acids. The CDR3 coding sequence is TGTGCCAGCAGCCCTAGGACAGGGGTGGGAAACACCATATATTTT. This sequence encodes CASSPRTGVGNTIYF.

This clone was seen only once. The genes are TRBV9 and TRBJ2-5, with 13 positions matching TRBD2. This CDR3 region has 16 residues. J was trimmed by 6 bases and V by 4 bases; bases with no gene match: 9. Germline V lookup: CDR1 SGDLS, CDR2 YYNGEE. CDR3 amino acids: CASSPGTSGDRKTQYF. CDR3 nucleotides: TGTGCCAGCAGCCCCGGGACTAGCGGGGATAGAAAGACCCAGTACTTC.

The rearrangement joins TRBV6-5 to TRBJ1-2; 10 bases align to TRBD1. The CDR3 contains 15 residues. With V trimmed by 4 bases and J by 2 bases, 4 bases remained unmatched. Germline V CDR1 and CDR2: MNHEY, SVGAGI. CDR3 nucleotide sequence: TGTGCCAGCAGTTTCTCGGGACAGGGGAACTATGGCTACACCTTC. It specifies CASSFSGQGNYGYTF.

CDR3 bases: TGTGCCAGCAGCCGGACACAGGGGTCTGGGGCCAACGTCCTGACTTTC. It translates to CASSRTQGSGANVLTF. V and J are TRBV3-1 (or the pseudogene TRBV3-2) and TRBJ2-6; 7 bases align to TRBD1. Germline CDR1 reads LGHDT; CDR2 reads YNNKEL (reference sequence). The V segment lost 4 bases and the J segment 1 base; nucleotides outside the gene matches: 4. The CDR3 contains 16 residues.

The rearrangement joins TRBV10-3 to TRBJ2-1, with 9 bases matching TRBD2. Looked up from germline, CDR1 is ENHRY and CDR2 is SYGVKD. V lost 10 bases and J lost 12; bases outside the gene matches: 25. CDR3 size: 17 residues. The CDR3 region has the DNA TGTGCCACCGAACCCGACCCCGGGACTAGCTTTGTGGCCGGGCAGTTCTTC. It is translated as CATEPDPGTSFVAGQFF.

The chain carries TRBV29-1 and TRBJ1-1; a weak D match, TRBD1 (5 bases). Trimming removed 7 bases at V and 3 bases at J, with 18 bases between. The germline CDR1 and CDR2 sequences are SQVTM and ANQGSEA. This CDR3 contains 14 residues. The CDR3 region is CSARRGTWDTEAFF. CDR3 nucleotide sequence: TGCAGCGCTCGCCGGGGGACTTGGGACACTGAAGCTTTCTTT.

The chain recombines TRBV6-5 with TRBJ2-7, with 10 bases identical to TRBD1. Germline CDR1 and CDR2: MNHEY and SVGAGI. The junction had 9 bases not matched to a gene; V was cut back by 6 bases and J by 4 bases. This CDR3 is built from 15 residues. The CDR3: CASRPLPGQGYEQYF. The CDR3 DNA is TGTGCCAGCAGACCACTTCCGGGACAGGGGTACGAGCAGTACTTC.

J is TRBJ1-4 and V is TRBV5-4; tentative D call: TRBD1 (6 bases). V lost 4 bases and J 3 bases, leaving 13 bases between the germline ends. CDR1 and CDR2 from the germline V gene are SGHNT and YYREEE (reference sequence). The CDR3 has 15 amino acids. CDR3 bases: TGTGCCAGCAGCGTTGGAGGGGGGGCTAATGAAAAACTGTTTTTT. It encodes CASSVGGGANEKLFF.

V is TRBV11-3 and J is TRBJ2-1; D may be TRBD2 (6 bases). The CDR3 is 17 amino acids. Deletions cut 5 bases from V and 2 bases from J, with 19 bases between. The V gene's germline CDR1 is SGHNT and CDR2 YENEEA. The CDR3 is CASSARGTVWPYNEQFF. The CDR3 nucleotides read TGTGCCAGCAGCGCCCGGGGGACCGTATGGCCCTACAATGAGCAGTTCTTC. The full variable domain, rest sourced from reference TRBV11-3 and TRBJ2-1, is EAGVVQSPRYKIIEKKQPVAFWCNPISGHNTLYWYLQNLGQGPELLIRYENEEAVDDSQLPKDRFSAERLKGVDSTLKIQPAELGDSAVYLCASSARGTVWPYNEQFFGPGTRLTVL.

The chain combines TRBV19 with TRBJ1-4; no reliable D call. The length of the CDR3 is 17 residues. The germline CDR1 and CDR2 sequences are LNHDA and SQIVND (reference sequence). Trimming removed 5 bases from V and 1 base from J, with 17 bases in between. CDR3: CASSLAPFSGTNEKLFF. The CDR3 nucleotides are TGTGCCAGTAGTTTAGCACCATTTTCGGGAACTAATGAAAAACTGTTTTTT.

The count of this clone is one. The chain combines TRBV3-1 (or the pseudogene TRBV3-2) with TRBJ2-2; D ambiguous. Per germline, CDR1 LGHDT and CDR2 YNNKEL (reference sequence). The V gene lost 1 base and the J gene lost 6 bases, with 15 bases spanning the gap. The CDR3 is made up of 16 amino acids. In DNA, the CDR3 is TGTGCCAGCAGCCAAGCCAGTATTAATTCCCCCGGGGAGCTGTTTTTT. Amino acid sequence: CASSQASINSPGELFF.

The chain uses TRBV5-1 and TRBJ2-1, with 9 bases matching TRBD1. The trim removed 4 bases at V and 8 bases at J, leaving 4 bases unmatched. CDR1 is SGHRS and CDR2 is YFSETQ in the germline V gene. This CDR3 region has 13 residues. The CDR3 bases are TGCGCCAGCAGCCGGACAGGGGTCGATGAGCAGTTCTTC. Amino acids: CASSRTGVDEQFF.

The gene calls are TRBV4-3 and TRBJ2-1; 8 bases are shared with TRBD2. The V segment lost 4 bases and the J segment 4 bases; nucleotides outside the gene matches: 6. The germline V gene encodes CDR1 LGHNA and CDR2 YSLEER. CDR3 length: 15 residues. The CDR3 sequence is CASSPVGGGYNEQFF. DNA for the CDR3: TGCGCCAGCAGCCCCGTCGGGGGGGGGTACAATGAGCAGTTCTTC.

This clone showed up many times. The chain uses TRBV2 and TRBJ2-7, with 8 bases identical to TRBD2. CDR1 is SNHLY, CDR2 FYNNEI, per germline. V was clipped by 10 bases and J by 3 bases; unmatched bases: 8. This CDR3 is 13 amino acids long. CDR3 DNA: TGTGCCATCGCGGGGGGCCGCGACTACGAGCAGTACTTC. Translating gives CAIAGGRDYEQYF.

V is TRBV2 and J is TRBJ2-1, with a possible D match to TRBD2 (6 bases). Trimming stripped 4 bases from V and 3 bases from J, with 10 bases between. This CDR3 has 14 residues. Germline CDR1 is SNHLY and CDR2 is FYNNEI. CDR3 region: CASSGGTYYNEQFF. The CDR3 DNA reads TGTGCCAGCAGTGGAGGGACTTACTACAATGAGCAGTTCTTC.

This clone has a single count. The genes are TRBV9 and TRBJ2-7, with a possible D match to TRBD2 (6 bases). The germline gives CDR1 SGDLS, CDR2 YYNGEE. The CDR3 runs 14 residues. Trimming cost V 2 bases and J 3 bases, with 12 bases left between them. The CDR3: CASSVRGEDYEQYF. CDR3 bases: TGTGCCAGCAGCGTGCGCGGGGAGGACTACGAGCAGTACTTC.

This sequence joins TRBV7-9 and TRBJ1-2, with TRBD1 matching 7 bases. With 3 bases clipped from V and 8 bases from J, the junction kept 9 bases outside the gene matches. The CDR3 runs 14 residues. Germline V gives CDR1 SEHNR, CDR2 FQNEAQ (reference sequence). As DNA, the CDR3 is TGTGCCAGCAGCTTGGGGGACAGTGGTTGGGGCTACACCTTC. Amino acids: CASSLGDSGWGYTF. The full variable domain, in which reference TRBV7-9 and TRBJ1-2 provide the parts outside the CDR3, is DTGVSQNPRHKITKRGQNVTFRCDPISEHNRLYWYRQTLGQGPEFLTYFQNEAQLEKSRLLSDRFSAERPKGSFSTLEIQRTEQGDSAMYLCASSLGDSGWGYTFGSGTRLTVV.

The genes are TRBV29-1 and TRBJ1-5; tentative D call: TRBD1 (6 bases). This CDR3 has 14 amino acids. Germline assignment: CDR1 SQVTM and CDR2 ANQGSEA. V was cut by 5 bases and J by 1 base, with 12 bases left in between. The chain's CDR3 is CSVKRGTSNQPQHF. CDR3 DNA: TGCAGCGTTAAGAGGGGGACAAGCAATCAGCCCCAGCATTTT.

The CDR3 DNA reads TGTGCCAGCAGCTTACGACTAGCGGGGGTTACAGGACACAATGAGCAGTTCTTC. Translated: CASSLRLAGVTGHNEQFF. The J gene is TRBJ2-1, the V gene TRBV7-3, with 12 bases matching TRBD2. Germline CDR1 SGHTA, CDR2 FQGTGA. This CDR3 is 18 amino acids long. Trimming cost V 2 bases and J 5 bases; bases outside gene matches: 10. Full variable domain (outside the CDR3, taken from reference TRBV7-3 and TRBJ2-1): GAGVSQTPSNKVTEKGKYVELRCDPISGHTALYWYRQSLGQGPEFLIYFQGTGAADDSGLPNDRFFAVRPEGSVSTLKIQRTERGDSAVYLCASSLRLAGVTGHNEQFFGPGTRLTVL.

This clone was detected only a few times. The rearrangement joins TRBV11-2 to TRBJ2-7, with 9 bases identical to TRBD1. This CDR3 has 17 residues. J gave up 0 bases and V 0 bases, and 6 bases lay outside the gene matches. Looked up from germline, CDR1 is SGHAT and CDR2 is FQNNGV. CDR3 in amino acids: CASSLDWRQGVSYEQYF. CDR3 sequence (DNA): TGTGCCAGCAGCTTAGATTGGAGACAGGGGGTCTCCTACGAGCAGTACTTC. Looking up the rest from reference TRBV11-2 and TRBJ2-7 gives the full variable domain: EAGVAQSPRYKIIEKRQSVAFWCNPISGHATLYWYQQILGQGPKLLIQFQNNGVVDDSQLPKDRFSAERLKGVDSTLKIQPAKLEDSAVYLCASSLDWRQGVSYEQYFGPGTRLTVT.

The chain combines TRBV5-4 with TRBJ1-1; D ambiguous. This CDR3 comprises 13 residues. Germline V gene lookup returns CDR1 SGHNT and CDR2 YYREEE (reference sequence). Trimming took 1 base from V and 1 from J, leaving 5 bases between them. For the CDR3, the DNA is TGTGCCAGCAGCTTGATCGGGAACACTGAAGCTTTCTTT. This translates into CASSLIGNTEAFF.

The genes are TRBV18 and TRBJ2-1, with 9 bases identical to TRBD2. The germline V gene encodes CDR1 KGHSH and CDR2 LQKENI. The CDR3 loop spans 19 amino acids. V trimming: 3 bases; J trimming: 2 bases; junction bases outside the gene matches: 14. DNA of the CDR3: TGTGCCAGCTCACCCCTCGGAGCGGGGGGATCACTAACCTACAATGAGCAGTTCTTC. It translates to CASSPLGAGGSLTYNEQFF.